This T cell receptor (beta chain) emerged from a study of blood T cell repertoires in COVID-19. About the study: COVID-19 samples collected from the United States, Italy and Spain covered acute and convalescent phases. Sources were T cells, B-cell-depleted T cells, or PBMCs; the material itself was cDNA or gDNA.

The CDR3 is 16 residues long. CDR1 is SGHRS, CDR2 YFSETQ, per germline. With 0 bases removed from V and 1 base from J, the gap between germline ends came to 14 bases. Per the original data handling: Researchers report that nucleated cell counts were estimated from reference gene primer amplification. The assay was immunoSEQ multiplex PCR, and TCRdb's table has in-frame clones only and misses some. That table is the source of V, J and clone size, and D and trimming were worked out from the DNA. This sample has about 150,000 clones; approximately 83% occur once, and the top ten carry under 3.5%. J is TRBJ2-7 and V is TRBV5-1, with D hard to call. The sample taken for sequencing was peripheral blood. The clonotype comes from a man in his 70s with acute or convalescent COVID-19. The CDR3 here is CASSLAQRTLSYEQYF. The CDR3 DNA sequence: TGCGCCAGCAGCTTGGCCCAGCGAACCCTTTCCTACGAGCAGTACTTC.